Sequencing of this TCR beta chain was carried out in a study of shared clonotypes between healthy human individuals. Clones were sequenced by immunoSEQ multiplex PCR, and TCRdb holds only the in-frame ones, with some missing. This sample carries 1.5 million to 1.9 million clones, nearly 99% of them seen once, and the ten largest clones take about 0.45%. General study results and limits: Shared clonotypes: approximately 4.5% naive CD4, around 3.7% naive CD8, 2.3% memory CD4, about 0.4% memory CD8. Despite large depth, sorted-subset datasets appeared incompletely sequenced.

Concerning this clone itself: Its target is not known.

This CDR3 is 15 amino acids long. Germline values: CDR1 SNHLY, CDR2 FYNNEI. J was trimmed by 9 bases and V by 0 bases; bases with no gene match: 8. None of the donors, who were healthy HIV-negative adults, had recently had acute infections or vaccinations. Sequencing was done on a sample of naive CD4+ T cells sorted from blood. The subset: CD45RA+ positively selected. The source is a young man in good health. The V call is TRBV2, the J call TRBJ2-1; 7 nucleotides line up with TRBD1. This CDR3 reads CASSEALDRAGEQFF. The CDR3 DNA is TGTGCCAGCAGTGAAGCGCTAGACAGGGCCGGTGAGCAGTTCTTC.